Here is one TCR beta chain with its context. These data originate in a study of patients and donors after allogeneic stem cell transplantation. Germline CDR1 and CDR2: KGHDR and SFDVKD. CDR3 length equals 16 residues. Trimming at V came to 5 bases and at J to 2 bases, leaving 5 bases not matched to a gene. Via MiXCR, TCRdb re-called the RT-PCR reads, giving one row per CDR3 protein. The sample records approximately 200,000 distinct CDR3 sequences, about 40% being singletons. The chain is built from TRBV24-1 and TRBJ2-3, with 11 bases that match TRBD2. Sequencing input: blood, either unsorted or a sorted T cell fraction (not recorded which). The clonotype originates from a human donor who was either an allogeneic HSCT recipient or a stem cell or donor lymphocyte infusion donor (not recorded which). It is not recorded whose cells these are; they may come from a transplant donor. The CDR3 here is CATSGGTSGYTDTQYF. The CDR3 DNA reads TGTGCCACCAGTGGGGGGACTAGCGGATACACAGATACGCAGTATTTT.